Included here is one T cell receptor (beta chain) sequence, with context. The same CDR3 arises from other DNA sequences in this sample as well. Clones were sequenced by immunoSEQ multiplex PCR, and TCRdb holds only the in-frame ones, with some missing. Among more than 2 million clones, approximately 96% were seen once, and the ten largest hold roughly 0.13%. The source of the sample is a study of shared clonotypes between healthy human individuals. Germline V lookup: CDR1 MDHEN, CDR2 SYDVKM. The CDR3 consists of 11 residues. V was clipped by 6 bases and J by 6 bases, with 6 bases between them. The V call is TRBV28, the J call TRBJ1-5; no reliable D call. The sample taken for sequencing was naive CD4+ T cells sorted from blood. Subset denoted: CD45RA+ positively selected. This receptor was taken from a man between 18 and 29 years old in good health. The CDR3 nucleotides are TGTGCCAGCAGCTCCGGTCAGCCCCAGCATTTT. Its translation: CASSSGQPQHF.